This T cell receptor (beta chain) derives from a study of blood T cell repertoires in COVID-19. Across the study: The cDNA or gDNA used as material had been derived from T cells, B-cell-depleted T cells, or PBMCs.

The sample holds a few counts of this clone. Assay used: immunoSEQ multiplex PCR; TCRdb lists only in-frame clones, some missing. Of about 80,000 clones listed, approximately 80% are singletons. Sequencing used peripheral blood. The receptor was isolated from a man older than 75 with acute or convalescent COVID-19.

The CDR3 protein is CASSPGTSGGAQETQYF. For the CDR3, the DNA is TGTGCCAGCAGCCCCGGGACTAGCGGGGGCGCCCAAGAGACCCAGTACTTC. The chain links TRBV11-2 to TRBJ2-5, with TRBD2 identical over 14 bases. This CDR3 spans 17 amino acids. With 5 bases clipped from V and 1 base from J, the junction kept 6 bases outside the gene matches. From germline, CDR1 is SGHAT and CDR2 FQNNGV.